This is a list of T cell receptor beta chains from one sample in a study of shared clonotypes between healthy human individuals. Repertoires were generated with immunoSEQ multiplex PCR, while TCRdb's copy carries only in-frame clones and drops some. Of 2 million to 3 million clones listed, 90% to 95% are singletons. The source material was naive CD4+ T cells from PBMCs. The receptors were sampled from a man younger than 30 in good health. Some clones in this sample may be carry-over from other donors' samples. Both conserved end residues are part of each CDR3. The D gene is left open where the match is weak.

v_call: TRBV6-5
j_call: TRBJ1-1
d_call: -
cdr3_aa: CASSPSGGATFF

v_call: TRBV28
j_call: TRBJ2-3
d_call: TRBD1
cdr3_aa: CASRPRLGTDTDTQYF

v_call: TRBV2
j_call: TRBJ1-2
d_call: -
cdr3_aa: CASTASGNYGYTF

v_call: TRBV28
j_call: TRBJ1-1
d_call: -
cdr3_aa: CASSQAGRGKAEAFF

v_call: TRBV25-1
j_call: TRBJ2-1
d_call: -
cdr3_aa: CASKNLDTDNEQFF

v_call: TRBV28
j_call: TRBJ1-2
d_call: -
cdr3_aa: CASSLRNYGYTF

v_call: TRBV18
j_call: TRBJ2-1
d_call: -
cdr3_aa: CASSPRQGGASYNEQFF

v_call: TRBV30
j_call: TRBJ1-2
d_call: -
cdr3_aa: CAWSVPESYGYTF

v_call: TRBV10-3
j_call: TRBJ2-5
d_call: TRBD2
cdr3_aa: CAISVDGLAGETQYF

v_call: TRBV4-2
j_call: TRBJ2-1
d_call: TRBD2
cdr3_aa: CASSQDWTSGTNEQFF

v_call: TRBV29-1
j_call: TRBJ1-3
d_call: -
cdr3_aa: CSVGGGAGNTIYF

v_call: TRBV14
j_call: TRBJ2-1
d_call: -
cdr3_aa: CASSQEGLAYNEQFF

v_call: TRBV5-1
j_call: TRBJ2-3
d_call: -
cdr3_aa: CASTPGGGAIDTQYF

v_call: TRBV10-3
j_call: TRBJ2-7
d_call: TRBD2
cdr3_aa: CACTPTSGYEQYF

v_call: TRBV30
j_call: TRBJ1-2
d_call: -
cdr3_aa: CAWSRLGYTF

v_call: TRBV2
j_call: TRBJ2-7
d_call: TRBD2
cdr3_aa: CASRGLAGAYEQYF

v_call: TRBV2
j_call: TRBJ2-2
d_call: -
cdr3_aa: CASSRTRTNTGELFF

v_call: TRBV15
j_call: TRBJ1-4
d_call: -
cdr3_aa: CATSRGGTEKLFF

v_call: TRBV28
j_call: TRBJ1-2
d_call: TRBD1
cdr3_aa: CASSPQGADGYTF

v_call: TRBV5-1
j_call: TRBJ2-1
d_call: TRBD2
cdr3_aa: CASSLGAGLAGVEQFF

v_call: TRBV9
j_call: TRBJ2-7
d_call: -
cdr3_aa: CASSVALQPTYEQYF

v_call: TRBV6-5
j_call: TRBJ1-1
d_call: -
cdr3_aa: CASSPGTTRAEAFF

v_call: TRBV21-1
j_call: TRBJ2-7
d_call: -
cdr3_aa: CASSNRLLDRPYEQYF

v_call: TRBV5-1
j_call: TRBJ2-3
d_call: TRBD2
cdr3_aa: CASSLLREGLGTDTQYF

v_call: TRBV28
j_call: TRBJ1-2
d_call: TRBD1
cdr3_aa: CASHEPTGDYGYTF

v_call: TRBV27
j_call: TRBJ2-1
d_call: -
cdr3_aa: CASSLLGVVDNEQFF

v_call: TRBV19
j_call: TRBJ2-7
d_call: TRBD1
cdr3_aa: CASSKGLGQGNEQYF

v_call: TRBV5-1
j_call: TRBJ1-1
d_call: -
cdr3_aa: CASSIERGITEAFF

v_call: TRBV9
j_call: TRBJ1-2
d_call: TRBD1
cdr3_aa: CASSARQGVRGYTF

v_call: TRBV18
j_call: TRBJ2-7
d_call: -
cdr3_aa: CASSPSLRQGGEQYF

v_call: TRBV7-2
j_call: TRBJ2-7
d_call: -
cdr3_aa: CASSLPGRWSYEQYF

v_call: TRBV6-5
j_call: TRBJ2-2
d_call: -
cdr3_aa: CASSYSGRVGTGELFF

v_call: TRBV19
j_call: TRBJ1-2
d_call: -
cdr3_aa: CASSHGVNYGYTF

v_call: TRBV27
j_call: TRBJ2-3
d_call: TRBD2
cdr3_aa: CASSLLAGVGPDTQYF

v_call: TRBV5-1
j_call: TRBJ2-1
d_call: -
cdr3_aa: CASSLKDEQFF

v_call: TRBV10-3
j_call: TRBJ2-3
d_call: TRBD1
cdr3_aa: CAISDRQGARVTQYF

v_call: TRBV19
j_call: TRBJ1-2
d_call: -
cdr3_aa: CASKRWAGTLYGYTF

v_call: TRBV30
j_call: -
d_call: -
cdr3_aa: CAWSASSYEQYF

v_call: TRBV7-8
j_call: TRBJ2-1
d_call: -
cdr3_aa: CASSLVGSNYNEQFF